Listed below are T cell receptor beta chains from one sample, sequenced in a study of blood T cell repertoires in COVID-19. The table came from immunoSEQ multiplex PCR; TCRdb's copy has only in-frame clones and leaves some out. The repertoire holds some 160,000 clones, with around 80% as singletons. Sequenced material: peripheral blood. These receptors came from a man in his 70s with active or convalescent COVID-19. Each CDR3 is given with its conserved first and last residue. The order of the fields is J gene, V gene, CDR3 protein.

TRBJ2-1	TRBV7-9	CASSGSGSWFYNEQFF
TRBJ1-2	TRBV25-1	CASSGNRRQGPFYGYTF
TRBJ2-5	TRBV3-1/TRBV3-2	CASSQSARVEETQYF
TRBJ1-2	TRBV5-1	CASSLDPNIYGYTF
TRBJ2-1	TRBV5-1	CASSLLSDVYNEQFF
TRBJ2-7	TRBV29-1	CSVAQGSYSYEQYF
TRBJ1-2	TRBV19	CASSIVQSWTGVYGYTF
TRBJ2-5	TRBV30	CAWSVLGRETQYF
TRBJ2-2	TRBV5-1	CASSPRTGANTGELFF
TRBJ1-5	TRBV6-8	CASRLPPCNQPQHF
TRBJ2-7	TRBV30	CAFRDRGIYEQYF
TRBJ1-2	TRBV5-1	CASSFGSGDSGYTF
TRBJ2-3	TRBV6-5	CASSPLPGYTDTQYF
TRBJ2-2	TRBV18	CASSPLPGRTNTGELFF
TRBJ2-1	TRBV5-1	CASSLAPNQNNEQFF
TRBJ2-7	TRBV9	CASSEGVEQYF
TRBJ1-2	TRBV19	CASSVRGEGYTF
TRBJ1-2	TRBV10-3	CAISQDFSASGYTF
TRBJ1-2	TRBV18	CASSIGADYGYTF
TRBJ1-1	TRBV19	CASKGTQSLNTEAFF
TRBJ2-2	TRBV7-9	CASSPLPSTNTGELFF
TRBJ2-1	TRBV5-4	CASSLPSGGNEQFF
TRBJ1-3	TRBV4-3	CASSQDGQGSGNTIYF
TRBJ1-5	TRBV2	CASSGTGHPQHF
TRBJ1-6	TRBV4-1	CASSQDLSLGGYNSPLHF
TRBJ1-4	TRBV6-4	CASEKSLATNEKLFF
TRBJ1-3	TRBV3-1/TRBV3-2	CASSYQQASSGNTIYF
TRBJ2-5	TRBV7-8	CASSLVADQETQYF
TRBJ1-2	TRBV27	CASSTTGGGGGYTF
TRBJ1-5	TRBV19	CASRRTGREGQPQHF
TRBJ2-7	TRBV18	CASSPAISWTQYEQYF
TRBJ1-2	TRBV6-5	CASSYRGMGYTF
TRBJ2-1	TRBV7-3	CASSRAGGPLNEQFF
TRBJ1-1	TRBV6-5	CASSPGTGGFFEAFF
TRBJ2-5	TRBV18	CASSPTGQGGSETQYF
TRBJ2-3	TRBV10-3	CAITWDFIKGTDTQYF
TRBJ1-1	TRBV6-1	CASSEARQTEAFF
TRBJ2-5	TRBV7-2	CASSRLAGGETQYF
TRBJ1-3	TRBV30	CAWSKTGQLSGNTIYF